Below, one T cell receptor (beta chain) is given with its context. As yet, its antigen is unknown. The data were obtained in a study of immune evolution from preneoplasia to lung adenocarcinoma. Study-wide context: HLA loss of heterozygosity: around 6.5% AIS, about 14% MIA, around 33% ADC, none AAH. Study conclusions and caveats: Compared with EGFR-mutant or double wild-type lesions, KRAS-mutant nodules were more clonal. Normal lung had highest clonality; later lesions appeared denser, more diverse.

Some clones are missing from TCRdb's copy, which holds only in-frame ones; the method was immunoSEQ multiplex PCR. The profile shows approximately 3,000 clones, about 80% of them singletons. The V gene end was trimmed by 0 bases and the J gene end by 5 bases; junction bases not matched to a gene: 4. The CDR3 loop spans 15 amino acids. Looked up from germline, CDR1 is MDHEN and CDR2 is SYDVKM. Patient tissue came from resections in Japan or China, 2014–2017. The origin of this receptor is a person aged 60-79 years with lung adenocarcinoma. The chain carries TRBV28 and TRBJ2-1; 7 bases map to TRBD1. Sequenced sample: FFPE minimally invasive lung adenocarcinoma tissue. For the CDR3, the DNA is TGTGCCAGCAGTTTATGGGGGACAGAGCACAATGAGCAGTTCTTC. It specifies CASSLWGTEHNEQFF.